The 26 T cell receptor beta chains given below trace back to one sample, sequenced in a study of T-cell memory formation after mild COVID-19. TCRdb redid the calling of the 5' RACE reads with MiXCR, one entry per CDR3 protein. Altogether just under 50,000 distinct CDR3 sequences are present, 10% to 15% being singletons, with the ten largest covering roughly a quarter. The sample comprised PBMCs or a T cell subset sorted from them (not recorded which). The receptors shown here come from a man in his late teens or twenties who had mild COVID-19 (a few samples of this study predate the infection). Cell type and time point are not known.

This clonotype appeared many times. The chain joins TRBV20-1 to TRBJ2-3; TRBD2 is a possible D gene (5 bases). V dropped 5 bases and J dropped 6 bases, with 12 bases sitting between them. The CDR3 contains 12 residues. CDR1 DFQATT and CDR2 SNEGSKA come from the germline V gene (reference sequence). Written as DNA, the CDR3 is TGCAGTGCTGGTCGTTTAGCGGATACGCAGTATTTT. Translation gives CSAGRLADTQYF.

The CDR3 coding sequence is TGTGCCAGCCAACCATTCTCAGGGACAGGGGAAACAGATACGCAGTATTTT. Its protein product is CASQPFSGTGETDTQYF. This chain uses TRBV6-6 with TRBJ2-3, with 10 bases aligning to TRBD1. Trimming at V came to 8 bases and at J to 3 bases, leaving 14 bases not matched to a gene. Looked up from germline, CDR1 is MNHNY and CDR2 is SVGAGI (reference sequence). The CDR3 covers 17 residues.

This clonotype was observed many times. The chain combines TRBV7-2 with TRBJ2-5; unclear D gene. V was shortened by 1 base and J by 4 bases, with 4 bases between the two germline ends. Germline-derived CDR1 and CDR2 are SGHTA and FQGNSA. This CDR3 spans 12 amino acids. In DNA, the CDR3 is TGTGCCAGCAGCTTAGGCAGAGAGACCCAGTACTTC. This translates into CASSLGRETQYF. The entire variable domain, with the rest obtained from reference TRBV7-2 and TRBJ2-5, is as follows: GAGVSQSPSNKVTEKGKDVELRCDPISGHTALYWYRQSLGQGLEFLIYFQGNSAPDKSGLPSDRFSAERTGGSVSTLTIQRTQQEDSAVYLCASSLGRETQYFGPGTRLLVL.

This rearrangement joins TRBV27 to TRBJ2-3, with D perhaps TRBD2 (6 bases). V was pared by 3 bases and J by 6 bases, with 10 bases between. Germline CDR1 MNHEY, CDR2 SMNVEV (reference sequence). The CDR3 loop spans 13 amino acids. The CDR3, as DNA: TGTGCCAGCAGTTTTCCGGGACTGGATACGCAGTATTTT. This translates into CASSFPGLDTQYF.

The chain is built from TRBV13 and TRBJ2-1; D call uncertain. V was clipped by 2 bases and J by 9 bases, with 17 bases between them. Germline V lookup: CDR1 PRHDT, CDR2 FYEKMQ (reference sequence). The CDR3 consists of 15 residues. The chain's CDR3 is CASSLRTVNDLEQFF. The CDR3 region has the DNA TGTGCCAGCAGCTTACGAACAGTCAATGACCTTGAGCAGTTCTTC.

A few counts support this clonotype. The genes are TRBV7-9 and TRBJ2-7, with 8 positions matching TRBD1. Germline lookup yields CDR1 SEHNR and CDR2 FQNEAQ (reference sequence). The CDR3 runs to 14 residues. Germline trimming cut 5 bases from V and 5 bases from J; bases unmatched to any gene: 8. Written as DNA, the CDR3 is TGTGCCAGCAGCCCCTGGACAGGGCCGCACGAGCAGTACTTC. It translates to CASSPWTGPHEQYF.

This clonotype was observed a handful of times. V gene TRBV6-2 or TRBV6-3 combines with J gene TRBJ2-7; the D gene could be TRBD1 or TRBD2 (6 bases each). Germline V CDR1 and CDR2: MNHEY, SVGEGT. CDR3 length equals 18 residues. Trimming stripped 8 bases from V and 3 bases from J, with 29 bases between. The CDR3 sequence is CASFSGRQPRRGVYEQYV. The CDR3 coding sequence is TGTGCCAGCTTCTCGGGGCGGCAACCTCGTAGGGGGGTCTACGAGCAGTACGTC.

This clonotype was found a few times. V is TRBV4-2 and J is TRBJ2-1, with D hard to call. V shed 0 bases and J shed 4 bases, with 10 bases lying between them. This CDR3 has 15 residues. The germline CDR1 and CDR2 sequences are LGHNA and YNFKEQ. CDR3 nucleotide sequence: TGTGCCAGCAGCCAAGATGGGCAGCTTTACAATGAGCAGTTCTTC. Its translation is CASSQDGQLYNEQFF.

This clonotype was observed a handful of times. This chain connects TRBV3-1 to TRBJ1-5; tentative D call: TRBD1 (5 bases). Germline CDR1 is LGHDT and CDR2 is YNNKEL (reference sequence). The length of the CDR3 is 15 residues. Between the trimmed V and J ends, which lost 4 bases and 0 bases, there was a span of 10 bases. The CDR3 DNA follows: TGTGCCAGCAGCCTCGGACACTATAGCAATCAGCCCCAGCATTTT. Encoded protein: CASSLGHYSNQPQHF.

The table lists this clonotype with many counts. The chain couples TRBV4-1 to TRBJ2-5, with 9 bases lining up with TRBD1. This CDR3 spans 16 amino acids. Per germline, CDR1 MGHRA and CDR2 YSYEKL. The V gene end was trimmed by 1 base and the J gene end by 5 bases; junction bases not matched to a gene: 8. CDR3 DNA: TGCGCCAGCAGCCAAGGGACAGGGGCCTACTGGGAGACCCAGTACTTC. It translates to CASSQGTGAYWETQYF.

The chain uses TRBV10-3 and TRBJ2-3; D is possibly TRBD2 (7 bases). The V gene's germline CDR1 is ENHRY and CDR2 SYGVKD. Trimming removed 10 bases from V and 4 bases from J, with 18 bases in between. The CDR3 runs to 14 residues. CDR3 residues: CATTGGGGADTQYF. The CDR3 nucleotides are TGTGCCACCACGGGGGGCGGGGGAGCAGATACGCAGTATTTT.

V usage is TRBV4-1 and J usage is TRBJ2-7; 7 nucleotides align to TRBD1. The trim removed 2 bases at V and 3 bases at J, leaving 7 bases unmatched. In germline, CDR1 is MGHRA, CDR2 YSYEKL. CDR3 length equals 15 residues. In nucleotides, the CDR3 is TGCGCCAGCAGCCAAACGACGGGACAGAACTACGAGCAGTACGTC. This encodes CASSQTTGQNYEQYV.

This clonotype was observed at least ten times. The CDR3 is CASSSRIGRDTQYF. CDR3 bases: TGTGCCAGCAGCTCTAGGATCGGAAGGGATACGCAGTATTTT. The rearrangement links TRBV7-9 to TRBJ2-3, with D hard to call. CDR3 length: 14 amino acids. Trimming shortened V by 4 bases and J by 6 bases, and 14 bases separated the two germline ends. CDR1 SEHNR and CDR2 FQNEAQ come from the germline V gene (reference sequence).

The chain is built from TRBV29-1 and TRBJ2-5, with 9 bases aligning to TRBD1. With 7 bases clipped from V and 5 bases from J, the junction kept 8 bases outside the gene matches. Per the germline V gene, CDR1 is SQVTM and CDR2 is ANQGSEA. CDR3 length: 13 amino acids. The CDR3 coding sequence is TGCAGCGCCGGGACAGGGAGTTTGGAGACCCAGTACTTC. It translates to CSAGTGSLETQYF.

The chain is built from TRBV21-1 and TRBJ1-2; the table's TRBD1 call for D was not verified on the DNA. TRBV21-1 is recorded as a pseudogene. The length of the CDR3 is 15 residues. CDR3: CASSKEGTANYGYTF. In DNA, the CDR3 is TGTGCCAGCAGCAAAGAGGGGACGGCTAACTATGGCTACACCTTC.

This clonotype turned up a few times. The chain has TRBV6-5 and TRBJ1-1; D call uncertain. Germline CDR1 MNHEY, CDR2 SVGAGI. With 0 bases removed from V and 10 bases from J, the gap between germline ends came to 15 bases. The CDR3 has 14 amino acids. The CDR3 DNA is TGTGCCAGCAGTTACTCTAGAAATTTGGTAGCAGCTTTCTTT. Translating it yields CASSYSRNLVAAFF.

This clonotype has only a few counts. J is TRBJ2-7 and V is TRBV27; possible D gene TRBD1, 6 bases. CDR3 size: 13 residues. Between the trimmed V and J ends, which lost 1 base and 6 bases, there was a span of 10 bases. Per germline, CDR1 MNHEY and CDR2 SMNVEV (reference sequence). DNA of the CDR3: TGTGCCAGCAGTTTATTAGCAGGGGTCGAGCAGTACGTC. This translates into CASSLLAGVEQYV.

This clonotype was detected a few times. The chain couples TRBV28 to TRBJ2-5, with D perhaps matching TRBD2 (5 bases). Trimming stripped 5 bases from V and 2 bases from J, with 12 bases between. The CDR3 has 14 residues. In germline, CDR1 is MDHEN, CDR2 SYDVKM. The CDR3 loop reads CASSRLGGQETQYF. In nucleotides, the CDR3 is TGTGCCAGCAGTAGATTGGGCGGGCAAGAGACCCAGTACTTC.

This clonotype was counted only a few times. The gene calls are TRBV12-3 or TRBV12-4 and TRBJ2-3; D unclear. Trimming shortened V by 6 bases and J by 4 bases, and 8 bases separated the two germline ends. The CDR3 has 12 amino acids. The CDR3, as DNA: TGTGCCAGCAGGCGGCATGCAGATACGCAGTATTTT. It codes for CASRRHADTQYF.

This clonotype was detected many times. The CDR3 DNA reads as TGTGCCACCAGTGATTTAGGCAGGGGGAATGAGCAGTTCTTC. Its translation is CATSDLGRGNEQFF. The chain employs TRBV24-1 and TRBJ2-1, with 7 bases that match TRBD1. This CDR3 comprises 14 residues. Looked up from germline, CDR1 is KGHDR and CDR2 is SFDVKD. The V gene end was trimmed by 1 base and the J gene end by 7 bases; junction bases not matched to a gene: 3.

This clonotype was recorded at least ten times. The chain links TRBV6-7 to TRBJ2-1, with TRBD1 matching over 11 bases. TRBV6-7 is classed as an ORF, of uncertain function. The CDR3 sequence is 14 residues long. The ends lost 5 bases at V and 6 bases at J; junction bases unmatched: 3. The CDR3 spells CASSPGTGGNEQFF. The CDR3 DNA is TGTGCCAGCAGTCCCGGGACAGGGGGCAATGAGCAGTTCTTC.

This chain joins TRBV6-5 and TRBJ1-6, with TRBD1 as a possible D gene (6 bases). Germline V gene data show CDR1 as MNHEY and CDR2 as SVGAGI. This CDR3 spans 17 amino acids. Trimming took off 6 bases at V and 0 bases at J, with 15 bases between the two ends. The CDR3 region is CASRPDSEGSYNSPLHF. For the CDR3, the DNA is TGTGCCAGCAGACCGGACAGCGAAGGCTCCTATAATTCACCCCTCCACTTT.

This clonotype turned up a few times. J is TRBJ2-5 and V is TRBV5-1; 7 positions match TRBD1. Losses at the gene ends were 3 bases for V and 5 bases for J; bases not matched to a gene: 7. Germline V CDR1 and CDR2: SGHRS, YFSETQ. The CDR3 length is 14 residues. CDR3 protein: CASSWAGTAETQYF. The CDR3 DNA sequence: TGCGCCAGCAGCTGGGCCGGGACAGCGGAGACCCAGTACTTC.

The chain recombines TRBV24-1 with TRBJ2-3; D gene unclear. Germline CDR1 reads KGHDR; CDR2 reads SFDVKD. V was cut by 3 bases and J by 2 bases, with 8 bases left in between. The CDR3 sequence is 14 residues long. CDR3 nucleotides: TGTGCCACCAGTGATCAGGAGACCACAGATACGCAGTATTTT. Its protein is CATSDQETTDTQYF.

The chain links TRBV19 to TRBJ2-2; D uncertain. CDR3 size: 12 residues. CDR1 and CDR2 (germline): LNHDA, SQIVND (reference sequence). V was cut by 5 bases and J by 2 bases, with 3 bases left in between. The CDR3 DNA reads TGTGCCAGTAGTCAAAACACCGGGGAGCTGTTTTTT. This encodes CASSQNTGELFF.

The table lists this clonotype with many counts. The CDR3 DNA follows: TGTGCCAGCAGCGGTTACGTGCGGGGGGACTCCTACAATGAGCAGTTCTTC. Its translation: CASSGYVRGDSYNEQFF. The rearrangement joins TRBV7-2 to TRBJ2-1, with TRBD2 matching 8 bases. Germline V gene data show CDR1 as SGHTA and CDR2 as FQGNSA. The CDR3 has 17 amino acids. V was pared by 5 bases and J by 0 bases, with 9 bases of the junction left unmatched.